These T cell receptor beta chains were read from a single sample in a study of beta chain features in type 1 diabetes. Repertoires were generated with immunoSEQ multiplex PCR, while TCRdb's copy carries only in-frame clones and drops some. Among more than 300,000 clones, under 8.5% were seen once, and the ten largest hold around 0.44%. The source material was central memory CD4+ T cells from blood. The receptor set was obtained from a woman younger than 30 in good health. Both conserved end residues are part of each CDR3. Fields, in order: CDR3 protein, CDR3 DNA, D gene, V gene, clone size, J gene. D genes are given only for firm matches. Only part of the rows carry a size: once, few, many, or a class if the clone is expanded.

CDR3aa: CATSRDISETQYF
CDR3nt: TGTGCCACCAGCAGAGATATATCGGAGACCCAGTACTTC
d_gene: .
v_gene: TRBV15
abundance: many
j_gene: TRBJ2-5

CDR3aa: CSVGMTSGSSGELFF
CDR3nt: TGCAGCGTTGGAATGACTAGCGGGAGCTCCGGGGAGCTGTTTTTT
d_gene: TRBD2
v_gene: TRBV29-1
abundance: few
j_gene: TRBJ2-2

CDR3aa: CASNRDRGTDTQYF
CDR3nt: TGTGCCAGCAACCGGGACAGGGGAACAGATACGCAGTATTTT
d_gene: TRBD1
v_gene: TRBV9
abundance: few
j_gene: TRBJ2-3

CDR3aa: CASSPGTVQFF
CDR3nt: TGTGCCAGCAGCCCGGGGACTGTGCAGTTCTTC
d_gene: .
v_gene: TRBV13
abundance: few
j_gene: TRBJ2-1

CDR3aa: CASSSGFTDTQYF
CDR3nt: TGCGCCAGCAGCTCGGGATTCACAGATACGCAGTATTTT
d_gene: .
v_gene: TRBV5-1
abundance: .
j_gene: TRBJ2-3

CDR3aa: CASRPTSGLTDTQYF
CDR3nt: TGTGCCAGCAGGCCTACTAGCGGCCTCACAGATACGCAGTATTTT
d_gene: TRBD2
v_gene: TRBV7-2
abundance: few
j_gene: TRBJ2-3

CDR3aa: CATSRGISGEETQYF
CDR3nt: TGTGCCACCAGCAGAGGGATATCAGGGGAAGAGACCCAGTACTTC
d_gene: .
v_gene: TRBV15
abundance: few
j_gene: TRBJ2-5

CDR3aa: CASSLQGSTEAFF
CDR3nt: TGTGCCAGCAGCTTGCAGGGTAGCACTGAAGCTTTCTTT
d_gene: .
v_gene: TRBV14
abundance: few
j_gene: TRBJ1-1

CDR3aa: CASSPGRETQYF
CDR3nt: TGTGCCAGCTCACCCGGTAGGGAGACCCAGTACTTC
d_gene: .
v_gene: TRBV18
abundance: .
j_gene: TRBJ2-5

CDR3aa: CASSSLAGGIYEQYF
CDR3nt: TGTGCCAGCAGCTCACTAGCGGGAGGTATATACGAGCAGTACTTC
d_gene: TRBD2
v_gene: TRBV27
abundance: .
j_gene: TRBJ2-7

CDR3aa: CASSAGLGSTQETQYF
CDR3nt: TGTGCCAGCAGCGCCGGGCTAGGGAGCACTCAAGAGACCCAGTACTTC
d_gene: .
v_gene: TRBV7-9
abundance: .
j_gene: TRBJ2-5

CDR3aa: CASSLSWATGELFF
CDR3nt: TGTGCCAGCAGCTTATCCTGGGCGACCGGGGAGCTGTTTTTT
d_gene: .
v_gene: TRBV7-2
abundance: few
j_gene: TRBJ2-2

CDR3aa: CASSLGLGGYPSETQYF
CDR3nt: TGCGCCAGCAGCTTGGGTCTTGGGGGCTATCCTTCGGAGACCCAGTACTTC
d_gene: .
v_gene: TRBV5-1
abundance: few
j_gene: TRBJ2-5

CDR3aa: CASGRWGRVYEQYF
CDR3nt: TGTGCCAGCGGCCGCTGGGGGAGAGTCTACGAGCAGTACTTC
d_gene: .
v_gene: TRBV27
abundance: .
j_gene: TRBJ2-7

CDR3aa: CASSPLAVQPQHF
CDR3nt: TGTGCCAGTAGCCCTCTCGCGGTCCAGCCCCAGCATTTT
d_gene: .
v_gene: TRBV19
abundance: few
j_gene: TRBJ1-5

CDR3aa: CASSLGAAQETQYF
CDR3nt: TGTGCCAGCAGCTTAGGGGCAGCCCAAGAGACCCAGTACTTC
d_gene: .
v_gene: TRBV11-2
abundance: few
j_gene: TRBJ2-5

CDR3aa: CASTPGGRYEQYF
CDR3nt: TGTGCCAGCACCCCCGGTGGTCGCTACGAGCAGTACTTC
d_gene: .
v_gene: TRBV21-1
abundance: few
j_gene: TRBJ2-7

CDR3aa: CASSLGKEQYF
CDR3nt: TGTGCCAGCAGCTTGGGGAAGGAGCAGTACTTC
d_gene: .
v_gene: TRBV7-9
abundance: few
j_gene: TRBJ2-7

CDR3aa: CASSYSKGLGKLFF
CDR3nt: TGTGCCAGCAGTTACTCGAAGGGTTTGGGAAAACTGTTTTTT
d_gene: .
v_gene: TRBV6-5
abundance: few
j_gene: TRBJ1-4

CDR3aa: CASSSRTSGYQETQYF
CDR3nt: TGTGCCAGCAGCTCCCGGACTAGCGGGTACCAAGAGACCCAGTACTTC
d_gene: TRBD2
v_gene: TRBV7-2
abundance: .
j_gene: TRBJ2-5

CDR3aa: CASSFSGGILNEQFF
CDR3nt: TGTGCCAGCAGCTTCTCCGGGGGAATTTTAAATGAGCAGTTCTTC
d_gene: .
v_gene: TRBV7-2
abundance: .
j_gene: TRBJ2-1

CDR3aa: CAARETGGAKNIQYF
CDR3nt: TGTGCCGCTAGGGAAACAGGGGGAGCCAAAAACATTCAGTACTTC
d_gene: TRBD1
v_gene: TRBV28
abundance: .
j_gene: TRBJ2-4

CDR3aa: CASSLEPSGVDTQYF
CDR3nt: TGTGCCAGCAGCTTAGAACCTAGCGGGGTAGATACGCAGTATTTT
d_gene: TRBD2
v_gene: TRBV7-2
abundance: few
j_gene: TRBJ2-3

CDR3aa: CASSLMQSTDTQYF
CDR3nt: TGTGCCAGCAGCTTAATGCAGAGCACAGATACGCAGTATTTT
d_gene: .
v_gene: TRBV5-4
abundance: .
j_gene: TRBJ2-3

CDR3aa: CASSPGQTQETQYF
CDR3nt: TGCGCCAGCAGCCCGGGACAGACTCAAGAGACCCAGTACTTC
d_gene: TRBD1
v_gene: TRBV5-1
abundance: few
j_gene: TRBJ2-5

CDR3aa: CASSAGGAEETQYF
CDR3nt: TGTGCCAGCAGCGCAGGGGGCGCGGAGGAGACCCAGTACTTC
d_gene: TRBD1
v_gene: TRBV5-4
abundance: few
j_gene: TRBJ2-5

CDR3aa: CASSHSGPSYEQYF
CDR3nt: TGTGCCAGCAGTCATTCAGGGCCCTCCTACGAGCAGTACTTC
d_gene: .
v_gene: TRBV27
abundance: .
j_gene: TRBJ2-7

CDR3aa: CASTRTSGSLGQETQYF
CDR3nt: TGTGCCAGCACCAGGACTAGCGGGAGTTTGGGCCAAGAGACCCAGTACTTC
d_gene: TRBD2
v_gene: TRBV7-9
abundance: few
j_gene: TRBJ2-5

CDR3aa: CASSSSQGYEQYF
CDR3nt: TGTGCCAGCTCATCAAGTCAGGGTTACGAGCAGTACTTC
d_gene: .
v_gene: TRBV18
abundance: few
j_gene: TRBJ2-7

CDR3aa: CASRISLDPGVNEQFF
CDR3nt: TGTGCCAGTAGAATTTCATTGGACCCAGGAGTCAATGAGCAGTTCTTC
d_gene: .
v_gene: TRBV19
abundance: few
j_gene: TRBJ2-1

CDR3aa: CASSLGLSYNEQFF
CDR3nt: TGTGCCAGCAGCTTAGGGTTGTCCTACAATGAGCAGTTCTTC
d_gene: .
v_gene: TRBV7-2
abundance: .
j_gene: TRBJ2-1

CDR3aa: CASSVAGAETQYF
CDR3nt: TGTGCCAGCAGCGTAGCTGGGGCAGAGACCCAGTACTTC
d_gene: .
v_gene: TRBV9
abundance: .
j_gene: TRBJ2-5

CDR3aa: CSARGGTEAFF
CDR3nt: TGCAGTGCTAGAGGGGGCACTGAAGCTTTCTTT
d_gene: .
v_gene: TRBV20-1
abundance: .
j_gene: TRBJ1-1

CDR3aa: CASRRGASSGRRFSEQFF
CDR3nt: TGTGCCAGCAGACGGGGGGCTTCTAGCGGGAGACGCTTCAGCGAGCAGTTCTTC
d_gene: TRBD2
v_gene: TRBV28
abundance: few
j_gene: TRBJ2-1

CDR3aa: CATNRGLNTEAFF
CDR3nt: TGTGCCACAAACCGCGGCCTGAACACTGAAGCTTTCTTT
d_gene: .
v_gene: TRBV2
abundance: few
j_gene: TRBJ1-1

CDR3aa: CASSAHWGQGAFETQYF
CDR3nt: TGTGCCAGCAGCGCCCATTGGGGACAGGGGGCTTTTGAGACCCAGTACTTC
d_gene: TRBD1
v_gene: TRBV5-8
abundance: few
j_gene: TRBJ2-5

CDR3aa: CASSLQGATDTQYF
CDR3nt: TGTGCCAGCAGCTTGCAGGGTGCCACAGATACGCAGTATTTT
d_gene: .
v_gene: TRBV4-2
abundance: .
j_gene: TRBJ2-3

CDR3aa: CAISESRETQYF
CDR3nt: TGTGCCATCAGTGAGTCGCGAGAGACCCAGTACTTC
d_gene: .
v_gene: TRBV10-3
abundance: many
j_gene: TRBJ2-5

CDR3aa: CASSSGTGLGEKLFF
CDR3nt: TGTGCCAGCAGCTCCGGGACAGGGTTAGGTGAAAAACTGTTTTTT
d_gene: TRBD1
v_gene: TRBV7-9
abundance: few
j_gene: TRBJ1-4

CDR3aa: CASSQSAYNEQFF
CDR3nt: TGTGCCAGCAGCCAATCCGCCTACAATGAGCAGTTCTTC
d_gene: .
v_gene: TRBV4-2
abundance: few
j_gene: TRBJ2-1

CDR3aa: CASSLTGEDNEQFF
CDR3nt: TGTGCCAGCAGCTTGACAGGGGAGGACAATGAGCAGTTCTTC
d_gene: TRBD1
v_gene: TRBV7-3
abundance: few
j_gene: TRBJ2-1

CDR3aa: CASRREGLETQYF
CDR3nt: TGTGCCAGCAGAAGGGAGGGCCTGGAGACCCAGTACTTC
d_gene: TRBD2
v_gene: TRBV27
abundance: few
j_gene: TRBJ2-5

CDR3aa: CATSMVPNYHEQYF
CDR3nt: TGTGCCACCAGCATGGTCCCGAACTACCACGAGCAGTACTTC
d_gene: .
v_gene: TRBV15
abundance: few
j_gene: TRBJ2-7

CDR3aa: CASTADTDTQYF
CDR3nt: TGTGCCAGCACCGCTGATACAGATACGCAGTATTTT
d_gene: .
v_gene: TRBV2
abundance: .
j_gene: TRBJ2-3

CDR3aa: CASSPASAQYGYTF
CDR3nt: TGCGCCAGCAGCCCCGCGTCAGCTCAATATGGCTACACCTTC
d_gene: .
v_gene: TRBV5-1
abundance: .
j_gene: TRBJ1-2

CDR3aa: CASSSDRTDTQYF
CDR3nt: TGTGCCAGCTCATCGGACAGGACAGATACGCAGTATTTT
d_gene: TRBD1
v_gene: TRBV18
abundance: few
j_gene: TRBJ2-3

CDR3aa: CAISDLRGGEISYNEQFF
CDR3nt: TGTGCCATCAGTGATCTTCGGGGCGGGGAAATCTCCTACAATGAGCAGTTCTTC
d_gene: .
v_gene: TRBV10-3
abundance: .
j_gene: TRBJ2-1

CDR3aa: CASSREQETQYF
CDR3nt: TGTGCCAGCTCAAGAGAACAAGAGACCCAGTACTTC
d_gene: .
v_gene: TRBV2
abundance: .
j_gene: TRBJ2-5

CDR3aa: CASSWTPPGELFF
CDR3nt: TGTGCCAGCAGCTGGACGCCGCCCGGGGAGCTGTTTTTT
d_gene: .
v_gene: TRBV5-4
abundance: few
j_gene: TRBJ2-2

CDR3aa: CASSATPGFEQYF
CDR3nt: TGTGCCAGCAGCGCTACCCCGGGGTTCGAGCAGTACTTC
d_gene: .
v_gene: TRBV9
abundance: few
j_gene: TRBJ2-7

CDR3aa: CASAGTTTDTQYF
CDR3nt: TGTGCCAGCGCCGGGACAACGACAGATACGCAGTATTTT
d_gene: .
v_gene: TRBV18
abundance: few
j_gene: TRBJ2-3

CDR3aa: CASSPRTETQYF
CDR3nt: TGTGCCAGCAGCCCAAGAACAGAGACCCAGTACTTC
d_gene: .
v_gene: TRBV7-2
abundance: few
j_gene: TRBJ2-5

CDR3aa: CSVITRQQLRAYEQYF
CDR3nt: TGCAGCGTTATCACCCGACAACAACTTCGGGCGTACGAGCAGTACTTC
d_gene: .
v_gene: TRBV29-1
abundance: .
j_gene: TRBJ2-7